These 28 T cell receptor beta chains were all obtained from the same sample, sequenced in a study of blood T cell repertoires in COVID-19. Only in-frame clones appear in the TCRdb table, and some are missing; sequencing was by immunoSEQ multiplex PCR. The sample lists some 150,000 clones; around 91% were seen once. Sequencing was done on a sample of peripheral blood. These receptors originate from a woman aged 40 to 49 with acute or convalescent COVID-19.

The chain uses TRBV28 and TRBJ2-1; 10 nucleotides align to TRBD2. Trimming at V came to 5 bases and at J to 0 bases, leaving 16 bases not matched to a gene. Germline V lookup: CDR1 MDHEN, CDR2 SYDVKM. CDR3 size: 20 residues. Written as DNA, the CDR3 is TGTGCCAGCAGTGAACTAGAGTGGACTAGCGGCTGGAGCTCCTACAATGAGCAGTTCTTC. Translated: CASSELEWTSGWSSYNEQFF.

This clone was observed a few times. The V gene is TRBV28, the J gene TRBJ1-6; a weak D match, TRBD1 (5 bases). V lost 7 bases, J lost 5 bases, and 12 bases lay in between. Germline assignment: CDR1 MDHEN and CDR2 SYDVKM. The CDR3 is 14 residues long. CDR3 nucleotides: TGTGCCAGCAAGGTAGGGGCAGATAATTCACCCCTCCACTTT. Translated: CASKVGADNSPLHF.

The chain has TRBV29-1 and TRBJ2-7; D perhaps matches TRBD1 (6 bases). This CDR3 has 12 amino acids. Trimming removed 4 bases at V and 3 bases at J, with 10 bases between. Looked up from germline, CDR1 is SQVTM and CDR2 is ANQGSEA. CDR3 sequence: CSVVLGGYEQYF. The CDR3 DNA sequence: TGCAGCGTTGTTCTAGGGGGCTACGAGCAGTACTTC.

The chain employs TRBV9 and TRBJ1-2; TRBD1 is a possible D gene (5 bases). The CDR3 is 15 residues long. The ends were cut back, 2 bases at V and 2 bases at J, with 13 bases in the middle. In germline, CDR1 is SGDLS, CDR2 YYNGEE. CDR3: CASSVGTGVNYGYTF. The CDR3 DNA sequence: TGTGCCAGCAGCGTGGGAACAGGCGTCAACTATGGCTACACCTTC. The whole variable domain, filled in from reference TRBV9 and TRBJ1-2, reads DSGVTQTPKHLITATGQRVTLRCSPRSGDLSVYWYQQSLDQGLQFLIQYYNGEERAKGNILERFSAQQFPDLHSELNLSSLELGDSALYFCASSVGTGVNYGYTFGSGTRLTVV.

This sequence joins TRBV12-5 and TRBJ2-7, with a weak D call TRBD2 (5 bases). The CDR3 consists of 12 residues. Between the trimmed V and J ends, which lost 3 bases and 5 bases, there was a span of 8 bases. Germline V gene lookup returns CDR1 LGHNT and CDR2 FRNRAP. The CDR3 DNA is TGTGCTAGTGGTTTCGAGGGCAACGAGCAGTACTTC. Encoded protein: CASGFEGNEQYF.

A few counts support this clone. The V call is TRBV6-6, the J call TRBJ1-2; 7 positions match TRBD1. The germline gives CDR1 MNHNY, CDR2 SVGAGI (reference sequence). The ends lost 6 bases at V and 8 bases at J; junction bases unmatched: 3. CDR3 length equals 11 residues. Written as DNA, the CDR3 is TGTGCCAGCAGGAGGGACAGCGGCTACACCTTC. The encoded protein is CASRRDSGYTF.

This chain links TRBV10-1 with TRBJ2-1, with no clear D. Germline lookup yields CDR1 WNHNN and CDR2 SYGVQD (reference sequence). V shed 0 bases and J shed 5 bases, with 20 bases lying between them. The CDR3 loop spans 18 amino acids. The CDR3 DNA reads TGCGCCAGCAGTGAGTCGCGGTACGGCATCCTCTCAAACAATGAGCAGTTCTTC. It translates to CASSESRYGILSNNEQFF.

This clone is a singleton in its sample. The CDR3, as DNA: TGTGCCATCAGTGAGCTTGCGGGACAGGGGACCGGGGAGCTGTTTTTT. Translation gives CAISELAGQGTGELFF. This chain uses TRBV10-3 with TRBJ2-2, with 10 bases lining up with TRBD1. CDR1 and CDR2 (germline): ENHRY, SYGVKD. V shed 2 bases and J 5 bases; nucleotides not matched to a gene: 5. CDR3 length equals 16 residues.

This chain's CDR3 is CASSSPLTSGGTDTQYF. CDR3 DNA sequence: TGTGCCAGCAGTTCACCCCTAACTAGCGGAGGCACAGATACGCAGTATTTT. The chain recombines TRBV27 with TRBJ2-3; 8 bases are a match to TRBD2. With 4 bases clipped from V and 1 base from J, the junction kept 10 bases outside the gene matches. Germline V gives CDR1 MNHEY, CDR2 SMNVEV (reference sequence). The CDR3 is 17 residues long.

The V and J genes are TRBV14 and TRBJ2-7, with 9 bases that match TRBD1. The trim removed 2 bases at V and 5 bases at J, leaving 10 bases unmatched. This CDR3 contains 16 residues. Germline CDR1 reads SGHDN; CDR2 reads FVKESK. For the CDR3, the DNA is TGTGCCAGCAGCCAAACGGGGACAGGGCTTTTCGACGAGCAGTACTTC. Its translation is CASSQTGTGLFDEQYF.

The DNA for the CDR3 is TGTGCCAGTAGTATTTTTCTTAGCAATCAGCCCCAGCATTTT. Residues: CASSIFLSNQPQHF. The V call is TRBV19, the J call TRBJ1-5; D uncertain. CDR1 and CDR2 from the germline V gene are LNHDA and SQIVND (reference sequence). With 3 bases removed from V and 0 bases from J, the gap between germline ends came to 6 bases. The CDR3 runs to 14 residues.

The chain is built from TRBV21-1 and TRBJ1-4. TRBV21-1 is termed a pseudogene. This CDR3 contains 16 residues. DNA for the CDR3: TGTGCCAGCAGCAAAGCGCTCGGGGGTACTAATGAAAAACTGTTTTTT. This gives the protein CASSKALGGTNEKLFF.

This clone was seen a single time. The chain joins TRBV4-1 to TRBJ2-3; 11 bases align to TRBD2. This CDR3 region has 17 residues. CDR1 and CDR2 (germline): MGHRA, YSYEKL. The J segment lost 2 bases and the V segment lost 1 base, leaving 5 bases of the junction unmatched. CDR3 sequence (DNA): TGCGCCAGCAGCCAAGGAGGGACTAGCGGAACCACAGATACGCAGTATTTT. Translation: CASSQGGTSGTTDTQYF.

The CDR3 protein is CASSPSGTENSPLHF. CDR3 nucleotide sequence: TGTGCCAGCTCACCATCCGGGACAGAGAATTCACCCCTCCACTTT. The genes are TRBV18 and TRBJ1-6; 7 bases match TRBD1. V was clipped by 2 bases and J by 7 bases; unmatched bases: 5. The germline V gene has CDR1 KGHSH and CDR2 LQKENI. The CDR3 consists of 15 residues.

The chain has TRBV5-1 and TRBJ1-2; D call uncertain. Germline CDR1 reads SGHRS; CDR2 reads YFSETQ. The length of the CDR3 is 14 residues. With 0 bases removed from V and 3 bases from J, the gap between germline ends came to 9 bases. The CDR3 nucleotides read TGCGCCAGCAGCTTGGCGGGGAATGACTATGGCTACACCTTC. Residues: CASSLAGNDYGYTF.

J is TRBJ2-1 and V is TRBV6-5; the match to TRBD2 covers 14 bases. The V gene's germline CDR1 is MNHEY and CDR2 SVGAGI. CDR3 length: 15 residues. Unmatched junction bases numbered 6, after V lost 6 bases and J lost 8 bases. The CDR3 nucleotides read TGTGCCAGCAGCCTGACTAGCGGGGGGGTCGATGAGCAGTTCTTC. It yields the protein CASSLTSGGVDEQFF.

The gene calls are TRBV9 and TRBJ2-3, with 11 bases fitting TRBD2. Germline V gene data show CDR1 as SGDLS and CDR2 as YYNGEE. The CDR3 runs to 15 residues. Trimming at V came to 4 bases and at J to 5 bases, leaving 6 bases not matched to a gene. DNA of the CDR3: TGTGCCAGCAGCAGTAGCGGGGGGGCCAAAGATACGCAGTATTTT. Its protein product is CASSSSGGAKDTQYF.

The chain uses TRBV19 and TRBJ1-2; 7 positions match TRBD1. The germline gives CDR1 LNHDA, CDR2 SQIVND (reference sequence). The CDR3 covers 13 residues. V was pared by 4 bases and J by 8 bases, with 7 bases of the junction left unmatched. The CDR3 here is CASSTTTGLGYTF. Written as DNA, the CDR3 is TGTGCCAGTAGTACGACGACAGGGCTCGGCTACACCTTC.

This chain joins TRBV6-5 and TRBJ2-7; TRBD1 aligns across 8 bases. Germline-derived CDR1 and CDR2 are MNHEY and SVGAGI. This CDR3 is 16 amino acids long. V shed 3 bases, J shed 1 base, and the junction held 8 bases outside the gene matches. The CDR3 protein is CASSYRFRDRSYEQYF. The CDR3 DNA is TGTGCCAGCAGTTATAGGTTCCGGGACAGGTCCTACGAGCAGTACTTC.

This chain connects TRBV7-2 to TRBJ2-2; the D gene is possibly TRBD2 (7 bases). CDR1 is SGHTA and CDR2 is FQGNSA in the germline V gene. The CDR3 runs to 17 residues. The V and J ends lost 8 bases and 4 bases respectively, with 23 bases between them. In nucleotides, the CDR3 is TGTGCCAGCTCAGCTTCTCCCCGGGGGGCGGTCACCGGGGAGCTGTTTTTT. Encoded protein: CASSASPRGAVTGELFF.

J is TRBJ1-1 and V is TRBV2, with D tentatively TRBD1 (5 bases). CDR3 length: 13 residues. Germline assignment: CDR1 SNHLY and CDR2 FYNNEI. V lost 6 bases, J lost 5 bases, and 13 bases lay in between. Written as DNA, the CDR3 is TGTGCCAGCAGCCTCTCCGGGGGAACTGAAGCTTTCTTT. Encoded protein: CASSLSGGTEAFF.

The chain carries TRBV7-2 and TRBJ1-2; 10 bases are a match to TRBD1. This CDR3 has 15 residues. Germline trimming cut 1 base from V and 5 bases from J; bases unmatched to any gene: 4. Germline V gives CDR1 SGHTA, CDR2 FQGNSA. The CDR3 bases are TGTGCCAGCAGCTTAGTTGGGACAGGGGATTATGGCTACACCTTC. This encodes CASSLVGTGDYGYTF. Full variable domain (missing parts from reference TRBV7-2 and TRBJ1-2): GAGVSQSPSNKVTEKGKDVELRCDPISGHTALYWYRQSLGQGLEFLIYFQGNSAPDKSGLPSDRFSAERTGGSVSTLTIQRTQQEDSAVYLCASSLVGTGDYGYTFGSGTRLTVV.

V gene TRBV28 combines with J gene TRBJ2-7; tentatively, D is TRBD2 (6 bases). The CDR3 extends over 15 amino acids. The V gene's germline CDR1 is MDHEN and CDR2 SYDVKM. Trimming took off 5 bases at V and 3 bases at J, with 17 bases between the two ends. Written as DNA, the CDR3 is TGTGCCAGCAGTCCACTCGAGACTAGTTTCTACGAGCAGTACTTC. Encoded protein: CASSPLETSFYEQYF.

The V call is TRBV10-3, the J call TRBJ1-1; D perhaps matches TRBD1 (6 bases). V was cut by 3 bases and J by 4 bases, with 9 bases left in between. Germline loops: CDR1 ENHRY, CDR2 SYGVKD. The CDR3 loop spans 13 amino acids. The CDR3 DNA reads as TGTGCCATCAGTGACTGGGGGCTCACTGAAGCTTTCTTT. Encoded protein: CAISDWGLTEAFF.

The rearrangement uses TRBV30 and TRBJ1-2; 11 bases align to TRBD1. The V segment lost 8 bases and the J segment 4 bases; nucleotides outside the gene matches: 9. There are 14 residues in the CDR3. Germline values: CDR1 GTSNPN, CDR2 SVGIG (reference sequence). CDR3 amino acids: CATAGQGAFYGYTF. The CDR3 DNA reads as TGTGCCACAGCCGGACAGGGGGCTTTCTATGGCTACACCTTC.

The J gene is TRBJ1-2, the V gene TRBV6-5; 8 bases line up with TRBD1. V was clipped by 5 bases and J by 4 bases; unmatched bases: 6. The length of the CDR3 is 14 residues. The germline V gene has CDR1 MNHEY and CDR2 SVGAGI. The CDR3: CASSNNRGSYGYTF. DNA of the CDR3: TGTGCCAGCAGTAACAACAGGGGGTCCTATGGCTACACCTTC.

This clone was detected a few times. CDR3 nucleotides: TGTGCCAGCAGCGGACATGGACAGTCTGGAAACACCATATATTTT. It encodes CASSGHGQSGNTIYF. J is TRBJ1-3 and V is TRBV5-5; a weak D match, TRBD1 (6 bases). This CDR3 comprises 15 residues. Germline CDR1 SGHKS, CDR2 YYEKEE (reference sequence). V was clipped by 4 bases and J by 1 base, with 12 bases between them.

This clone was recorded a few times. The CDR3 region is CASSTLTRQDFQPQHF. The CDR3, as DNA: TGTGCCAGCAGCACCCTCACTAGACAGGATTTTCAGCCCCAGCATTTT. The chain carries TRBV28 and TRBJ1-5; D is possibly TRBD1 (6 bases). V lost 6 bases and J 6 bases, leaving 21 bases between the germline ends. CDR3 size: 16 residues. Per germline, CDR1 MDHEN and CDR2 SYDVKM.